These 17 T cell receptor beta chains were sequenced from one sample in a study of identical twins. TCRdb recomputed calls from the 5' RACE reads with MiXCR, one row per CDR3 protein. The table lists more than 250,000 distinct CDR3 sequences, roughly 8.6% of them singletons. The data also belong to a second study, concerning yellow fever vaccine responses in identical twins.

The sample comprised memory (CD45RO+) T cells sorted from blood. The receptor set was obtained from a woman in her late teens or twenties in good health.

There are many counts of this clonotype. The chain carries TRBV3-1 and TRBJ1-2; 8 nucleotides agree with TRBD1. Losses at the gene ends were 6 bases for V and 2 bases for J; bases not matched to a gene: 8. The CDR3 contains 15 residues. Germline V CDR1 and CDR2: LGHDT, YNNKEL (reference sequence). The CDR3 loop reads CASSLEGTGNYGYTF. The CDR3 region has the DNA TGTGCCAGCAGTCTGGAGGGGACAGGAAACTATGGCTACACCTTC.

This clonotype has ten or more counts. V usage is TRBV3-1 and J usage is TRBJ1-2, with a possible D match to TRBD1 (6 bases). This CDR3 is 14 amino acids long. Germline V lookup: CDR1 LGHDT, CDR2 YNNKEL (reference sequence). V dropped 0 bases and J dropped 8 bases, with 13 bases sitting between them. The CDR3 loop is CASSQDLATGGYTF. CDR3 coding DNA: TGTGCCAGCAGCCAAGATTTGGCTACAGGGGGCTACACCTTC.

This rearrangement joins TRBV20-1 to TRBJ1-5; D is possibly TRBD1 (5 bases). Trimming stripped 4 bases from V and 7 bases from J, with 8 bases between. CDR3 length: 11 residues. Germline CDR1 DFQATT, CDR2 SNEGSKA (reference sequence). CDR3 DNA sequence: TGCAGTGCTAACCAGGGCCAGCCCCAGCATTTT. Translating it yields CSANQGQPQHF.

This clonotype was counted between two and nine times. The chain is built from TRBV20-1 and TRBJ2-7; perhaps TRBD2 as D (6 bases). From germline, CDR1 is DFQATT and CDR2 SNEGSKA (reference sequence). With 0 bases removed from V and 1 base from J, the gap between germline ends came to 16 bases. CDR3 length: 16 residues. The CDR3 bases are TGCAGTGCTAGAGAGTTTACTAGCTTTCTTTCCTACGAGCAGTACGTC. Protein product: CSAREFTSFLSYEQYV.

The chain uses TRBV10-3 and TRBJ2-7, with 8 nucleotides matching TRBD1. Trimming at V came to 7 bases and at J to 3 bases, leaving 8 bases not matched to a gene. The germline V gene encodes CDR1 ENHRY and CDR2 SYGVKD. The CDR3 is made up of 14 amino acids. CDR3 region: CAIKEGQGGYEQYF. The CDR3 bases are TGTGCCATCAAGGAAGGACAGGGAGGCTACGAGCAGTACTTC.

This clonotype turned up a few times. V and J are TRBV29-1 and TRBJ2-1, with D possibly TRBD2 on 6 matching bases. The V gene's germline CDR1 is SQVTM and CDR2 ANQGSEA. CDR3 size: 15 residues. With 3 bases removed from V and 2 bases from J, the gap between germline ends came to 14 bases. This CDR3 is CSVDFGGRPYNEQFF. The CDR3 DNA sequence: TGCAGCGTTGATTTTGGGGGGAGACCCTACAATGAGCAGTTCTTC.

This clonotype has more than one count but fewer than ten. The V call is TRBV7-3, the J call TRBJ2-1; tentatively, D is TRBD1 (5 bases). V was clipped by 0 bases and J by 8 bases, with 5 bases between them. The CDR3 is made up of 12 amino acids. Germline V gives CDR1 SGHTA, CDR2 FQGTGA. The CDR3 sequence is CASSLTGHEQFF. CDR3 bases: TGTGCCAGCAGCTTAACGGGGCATGAGCAGTTCTTC.

The gene calls are TRBV3-1 and TRBJ2-1; 7 nucleotides match TRBD2. Germline V CDR1 and CDR2: LGHDT, YNNKEL (reference sequence). There are 16 residues in the CDR3. V was pared by 0 bases and J by 11 bases, with 13 bases of the junction left unmatched. The CDR3 is CASSQDPAGTSRKQFF. In nucleotides, the CDR3 is TGTGCCAGCAGCCAAGATCCAGCGGGGACTTCCCGGAAGCAGTTCTTC.

This clonotype was picked up a small number of times. The chain joins TRBV5-6 to TRBJ2-2; TRBD1 agrees at 7 bases. This CDR3 has 16 amino acids. Germline CDR1 SGHDT, CDR2 YYEEEE. V lost 2 bases to trimming and J lost 5 bases; unmatched junction nucleotides: 9. The CDR3 spells CASSFVDRASTGELFF. The CDR3 bases are TGTGCCAGCAGCTTTGTCGACAGGGCATCTACCGGGGAGCTGTTTTTT.

The gene calls are TRBV5-5 and TRBJ1-2, with D maybe TRBD1 (6 bases). Trimming took off 4 bases at V and 2 bases at J, with 15 bases between the two ends. The CDR3 runs 15 residues. The germline gives CDR1 SGHKS, CDR2 YYEKEE (reference sequence). The CDR3 here is CASSLTGTTNYGYTF. CDR3 coding DNA: TGTGCCAGCAGCCTCACCGGGACAACCAACTATGGCTACACCTTC. Supplemented by reference TRBV5-5 and TRBJ1-2, the full variable domain reads DAGVTQSPTHLIKTRGQQVTLRCSPISGHKSVSWYQQVLGQGPQFIFQYYEKEERGRGNFPDRFSARQFPNYSSELNVNALLLGDSALYLCASSLTGTTNYGYTFGSGTRLTVV.

This clonotype has a handful of counts. This chain links TRBV9 with TRBJ2-1; tentatively, D is TRBD2 (6 bases). V lost 3 bases and J lost 5, with 12 bases in between. Germline loops: CDR1 SGDLS, CDR2 YYNGEE. The CDR3 has 14 amino acids. CDR3 amino acids: CASSARDLDNEQFF. CDR3 nucleotide sequence: TGTGCCAGCAGCGCCCGGGACTTAGACAATGAGCAGTTCTTC.

Many counts were recorded for this clonotype. For the CDR3, the DNA is TGTGCCAGCAGTTTAGTACAGGGGCTGAATAACTATGGCTACACCTTC. This sequence encodes CASSLVQGLNNYGYTF. V usage is TRBV12-3 or TRBV12-4 and J usage is TRBJ1-2, with 7 positions matching TRBD1. Trimming at V came to 1 base and at J to 1 base, leaving 6 bases not matched to a gene. The CDR3 is 16 residues long.

This clonotype was found many times. The chain joins TRBV7-9 to TRBJ2-5; possibly TRBD2 for D (5 bases). The CDR3 runs 15 residues. V was pared by 5 bases and J by 1 base, with 14 bases between. Per the germline V gene, CDR1 is SEHNR and CDR2 is FQNEAQ (reference sequence). The CDR3 sequence: CASSPGAGVQETQYF. The CDR3 nucleotides read TGTGCCAGCAGCCCAGGTGCCGGGGTCCAAGAGACCCAGTACTTC.

At least ten counts were recorded for this clonotype. The J gene is TRBJ1-6, the V gene TRBV12-3 or TRBV12-4; TRBD1 matches 9 bases. This CDR3 is built from 14 residues. Trimming cost V 6 bases and J 10 bases; bases outside gene matches: 7. Here the CDR3 reads CASSRDRAMSPLHF. CDR3 nucleotides: TGTGCCAGCAGCCGGGACAGGGCCATGTCACCCCTCCACTTT.

The chain employs TRBV19 and TRBJ1-1; D gene uncertain. The germline CDR1 and CDR2 sequences are LNHDA and SQIVND (reference sequence). The V end lost 10 bases, the J end lost 4 bases, and 13 bases lay between the germline ends. CDR3 length equals 12 residues. The CDR3 coding sequence is TGTGCCACCGCTGGTCCGCGCACTGAAGCTTTCTTT. Residues: CATAGPRTEAFF.

There are a few counts of this clonotype. The rearrangement uses TRBV6-1 and TRBJ2-1, with 11 bases fitting TRBD2. This CDR3 has 15 amino acids. V lost 11 bases to trimming and J lost 6 bases; unmatched junction nucleotides: 12. Per the germline V gene, CDR1 is MNHNS and CDR2 is SASEGT. As DNA, the CDR3 is TGTGCCGTCCCCTCCGGGACTAGCGGAGTCAATGAGCAGTTCTTC. This encodes CAVPSGTSGVNEQFF.

This clonotype occurred a few times. The V gene is TRBV7-7, the J gene TRBJ2-1; 8 nucleotides match TRBD2. This CDR3 region has 15 residues. Germline-derived CDR1 and CDR2 are SSHAT and FNYEAQ (reference sequence). Unmatched junction bases numbered 6, after V lost 4 bases and J lost 4 bases. Written as DNA, the CDR3 is TGTGCCAGCAGCTCTCAGGTAGCGGGGTACAATGAGCAGTTCTTC. Protein product: CASSSQVAGYNEQFF.